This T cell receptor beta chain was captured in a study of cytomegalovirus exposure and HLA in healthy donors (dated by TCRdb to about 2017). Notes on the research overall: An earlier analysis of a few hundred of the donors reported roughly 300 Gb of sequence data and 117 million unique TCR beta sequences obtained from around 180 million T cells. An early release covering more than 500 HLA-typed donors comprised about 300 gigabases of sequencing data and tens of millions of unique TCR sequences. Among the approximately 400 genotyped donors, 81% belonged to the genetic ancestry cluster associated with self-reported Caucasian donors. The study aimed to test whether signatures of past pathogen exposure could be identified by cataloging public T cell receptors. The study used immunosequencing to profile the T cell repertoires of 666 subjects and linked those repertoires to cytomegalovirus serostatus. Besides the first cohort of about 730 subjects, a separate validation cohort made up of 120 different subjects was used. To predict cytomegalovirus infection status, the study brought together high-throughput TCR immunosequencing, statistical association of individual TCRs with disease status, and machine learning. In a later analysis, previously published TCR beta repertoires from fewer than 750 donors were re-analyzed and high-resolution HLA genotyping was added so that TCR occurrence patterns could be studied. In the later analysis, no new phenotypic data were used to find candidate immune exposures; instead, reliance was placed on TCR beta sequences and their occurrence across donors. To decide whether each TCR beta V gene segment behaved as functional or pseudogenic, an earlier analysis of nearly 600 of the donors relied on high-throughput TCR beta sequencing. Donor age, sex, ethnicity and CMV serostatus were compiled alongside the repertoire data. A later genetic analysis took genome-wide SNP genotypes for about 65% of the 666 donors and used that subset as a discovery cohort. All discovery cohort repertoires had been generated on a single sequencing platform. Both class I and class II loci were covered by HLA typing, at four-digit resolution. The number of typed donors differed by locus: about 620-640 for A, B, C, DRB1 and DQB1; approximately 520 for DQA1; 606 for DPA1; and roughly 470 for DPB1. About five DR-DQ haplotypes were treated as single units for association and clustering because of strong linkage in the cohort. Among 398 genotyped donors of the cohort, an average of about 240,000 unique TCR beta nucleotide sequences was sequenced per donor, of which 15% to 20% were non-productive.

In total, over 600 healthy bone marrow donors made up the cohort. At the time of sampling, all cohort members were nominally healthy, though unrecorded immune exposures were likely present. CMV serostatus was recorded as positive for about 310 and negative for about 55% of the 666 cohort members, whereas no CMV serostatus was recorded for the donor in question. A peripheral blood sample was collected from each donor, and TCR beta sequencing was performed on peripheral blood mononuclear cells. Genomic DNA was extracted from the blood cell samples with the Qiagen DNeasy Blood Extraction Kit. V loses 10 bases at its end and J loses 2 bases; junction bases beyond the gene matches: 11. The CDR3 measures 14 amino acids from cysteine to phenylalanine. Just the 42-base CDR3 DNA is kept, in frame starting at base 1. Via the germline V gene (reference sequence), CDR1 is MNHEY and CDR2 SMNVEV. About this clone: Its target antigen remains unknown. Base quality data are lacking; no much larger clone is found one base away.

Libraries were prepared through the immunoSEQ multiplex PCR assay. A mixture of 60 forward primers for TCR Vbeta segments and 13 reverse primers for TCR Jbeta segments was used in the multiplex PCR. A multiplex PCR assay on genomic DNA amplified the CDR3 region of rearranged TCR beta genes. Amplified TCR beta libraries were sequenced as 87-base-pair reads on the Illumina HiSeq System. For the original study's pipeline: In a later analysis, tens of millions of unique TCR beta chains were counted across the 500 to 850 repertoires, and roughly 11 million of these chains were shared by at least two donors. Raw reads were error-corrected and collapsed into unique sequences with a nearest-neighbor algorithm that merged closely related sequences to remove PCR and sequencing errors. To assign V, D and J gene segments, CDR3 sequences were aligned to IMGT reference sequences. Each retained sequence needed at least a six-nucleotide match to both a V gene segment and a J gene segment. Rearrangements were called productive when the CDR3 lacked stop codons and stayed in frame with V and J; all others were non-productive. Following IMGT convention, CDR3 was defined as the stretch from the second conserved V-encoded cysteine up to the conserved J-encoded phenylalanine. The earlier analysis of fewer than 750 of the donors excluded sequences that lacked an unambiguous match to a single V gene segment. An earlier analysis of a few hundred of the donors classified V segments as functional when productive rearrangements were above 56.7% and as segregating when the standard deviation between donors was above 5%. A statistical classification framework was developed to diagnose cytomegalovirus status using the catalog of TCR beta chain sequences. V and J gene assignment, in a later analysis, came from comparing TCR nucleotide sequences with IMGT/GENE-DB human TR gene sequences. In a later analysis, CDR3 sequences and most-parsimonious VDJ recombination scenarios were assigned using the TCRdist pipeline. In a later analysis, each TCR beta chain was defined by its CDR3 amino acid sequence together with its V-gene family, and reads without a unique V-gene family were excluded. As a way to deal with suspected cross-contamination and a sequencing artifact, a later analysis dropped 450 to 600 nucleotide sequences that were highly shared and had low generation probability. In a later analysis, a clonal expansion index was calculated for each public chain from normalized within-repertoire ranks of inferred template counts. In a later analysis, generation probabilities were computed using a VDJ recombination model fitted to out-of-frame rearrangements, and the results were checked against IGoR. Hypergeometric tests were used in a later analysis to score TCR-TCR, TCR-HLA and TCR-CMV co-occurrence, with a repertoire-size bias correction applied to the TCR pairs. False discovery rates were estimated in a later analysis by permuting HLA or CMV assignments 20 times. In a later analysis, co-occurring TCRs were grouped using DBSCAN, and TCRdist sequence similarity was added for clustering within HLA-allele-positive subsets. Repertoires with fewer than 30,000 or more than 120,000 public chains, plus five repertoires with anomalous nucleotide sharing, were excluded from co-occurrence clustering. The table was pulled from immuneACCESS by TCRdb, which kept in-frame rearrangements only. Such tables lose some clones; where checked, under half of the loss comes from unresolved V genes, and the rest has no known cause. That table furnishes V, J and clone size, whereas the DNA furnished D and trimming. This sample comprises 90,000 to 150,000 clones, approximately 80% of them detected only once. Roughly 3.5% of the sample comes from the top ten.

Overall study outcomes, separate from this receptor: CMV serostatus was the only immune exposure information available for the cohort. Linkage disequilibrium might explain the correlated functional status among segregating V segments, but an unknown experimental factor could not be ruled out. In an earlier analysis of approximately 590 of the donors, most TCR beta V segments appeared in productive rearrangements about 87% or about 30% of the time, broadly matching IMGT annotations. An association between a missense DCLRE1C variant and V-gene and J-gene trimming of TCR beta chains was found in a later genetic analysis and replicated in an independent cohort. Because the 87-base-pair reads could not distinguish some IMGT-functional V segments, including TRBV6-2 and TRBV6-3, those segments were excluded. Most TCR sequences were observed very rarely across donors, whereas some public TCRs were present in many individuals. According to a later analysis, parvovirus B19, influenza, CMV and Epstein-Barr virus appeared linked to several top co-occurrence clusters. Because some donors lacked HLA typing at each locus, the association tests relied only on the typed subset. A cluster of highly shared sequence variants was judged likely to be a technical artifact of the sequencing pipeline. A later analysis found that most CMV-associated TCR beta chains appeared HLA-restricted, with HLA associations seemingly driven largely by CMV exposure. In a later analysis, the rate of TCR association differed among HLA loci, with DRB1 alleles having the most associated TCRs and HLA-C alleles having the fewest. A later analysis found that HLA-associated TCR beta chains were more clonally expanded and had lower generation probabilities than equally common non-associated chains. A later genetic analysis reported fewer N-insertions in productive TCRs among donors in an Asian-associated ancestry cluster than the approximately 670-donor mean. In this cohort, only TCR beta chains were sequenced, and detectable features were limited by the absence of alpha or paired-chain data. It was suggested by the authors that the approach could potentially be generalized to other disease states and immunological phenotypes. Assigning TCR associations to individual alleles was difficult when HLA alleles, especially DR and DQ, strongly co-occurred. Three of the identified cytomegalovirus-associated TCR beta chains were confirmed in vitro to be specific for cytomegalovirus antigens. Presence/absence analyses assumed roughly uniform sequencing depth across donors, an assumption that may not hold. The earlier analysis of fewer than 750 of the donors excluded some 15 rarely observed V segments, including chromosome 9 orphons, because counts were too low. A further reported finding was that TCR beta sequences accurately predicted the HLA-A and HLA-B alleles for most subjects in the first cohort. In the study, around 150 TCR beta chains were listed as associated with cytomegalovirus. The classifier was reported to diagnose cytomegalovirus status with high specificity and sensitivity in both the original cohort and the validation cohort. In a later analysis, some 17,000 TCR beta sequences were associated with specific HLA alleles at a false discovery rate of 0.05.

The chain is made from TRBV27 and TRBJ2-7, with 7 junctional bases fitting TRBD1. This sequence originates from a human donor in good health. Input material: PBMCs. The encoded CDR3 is CATAKGQGAYEQYF. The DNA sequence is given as TGTGCCACAGCAAAGGGGCAGGGGGCCTACGAGCAGTACTTC.